Listed here is a single TCR beta chain. The data belong to a study of T cell responses to AZD1222 COVID-19 vaccine. Overall study: Second-dose intervals of approximately 4 or approximately 12 weeks were pooled.

V was clipped by 2 bases and J by 4 bases; unmatched bases: 9. The CDR3 contains 17 residues. Germline CDR1 SEHNR, CDR2 FQNEAQ (reference sequence). Assay used: immunoSEQ multiplex PCR; TCRdb lists only in-frame clones, some missing. This table holds about 100,000 clones, around nine tenths found once. This chain connects TRBV7-9 to TRBJ1-3; 9 bases map to TRBD1. Sample: peripheral blood, taken on day 0 of AZD1222 vaccination. This TCR was recovered from an adult in good health. The CDR3, as DNA: TGTGCCAGCAGCTTATTCGGGACAGGGCTCTTCGGAAACACCATATATTTT. Amino acid sequence: CASSLFGTGLFGNTIYF.